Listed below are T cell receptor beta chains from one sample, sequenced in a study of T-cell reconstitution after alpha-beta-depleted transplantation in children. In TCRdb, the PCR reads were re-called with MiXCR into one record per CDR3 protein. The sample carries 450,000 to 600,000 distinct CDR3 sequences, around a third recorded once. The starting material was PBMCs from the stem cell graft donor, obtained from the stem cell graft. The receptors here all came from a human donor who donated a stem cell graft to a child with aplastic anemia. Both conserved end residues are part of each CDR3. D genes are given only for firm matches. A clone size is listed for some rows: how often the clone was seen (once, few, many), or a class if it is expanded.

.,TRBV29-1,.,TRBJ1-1,CSVERDYTEAFF,TGCAGCGTTGAAAGGGACTACACTGAAGCTTTCTTT
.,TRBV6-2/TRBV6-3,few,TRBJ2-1,CASSFRGPSEQFF,TGTGCCAGCAGTTTCAGGGGACCTAGTGAGCAGTTCTTC
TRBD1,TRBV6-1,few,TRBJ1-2,CASSEAGDRSGGYTF,TGTGCCAGCAGTGAAGCCGGGGACAGGAGCGGCGGCTACACCTTC
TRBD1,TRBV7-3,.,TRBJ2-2,CASSPTGGRTGELFF,TGTGCCAGCAGTCCGACAGGGGGCAGGACCGGGGAGCTGTTTTTT
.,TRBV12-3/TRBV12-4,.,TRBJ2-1,CASSFPSYGEQFF,TGTGCCAGCAGTTTTCCCAGTTACGGTGAGCAGTTCTTC
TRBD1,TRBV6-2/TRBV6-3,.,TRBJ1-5,CASSYSRGQWQPQHF,TGTGCCAGCAGTTATAGCAGGGGGCAATGGCAGCCCCAGCATTTT
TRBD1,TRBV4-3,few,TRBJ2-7,CASSQAIPRTGTGEQYF,TGCGCCAGCAGCCAAGCGATTCCCAGGACAGGGACAGGCGAGCAGTACTTC
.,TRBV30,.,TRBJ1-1,CAWGFHRATEAFF,TGTGCCTGGGGTTTCCATCGGGCCACTGAAGCTTTCTTT
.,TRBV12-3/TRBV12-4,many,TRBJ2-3,CASSFTTVNTDTQYF,TGTGCCAGCAGTTTTACGACAGTTAATACAGATACGCAGTATTTT
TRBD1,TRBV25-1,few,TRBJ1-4,CASSDSDRGPNEKLFF,TGTGCCAGCAGTGATTCCGACAGGGGCCCTAATGAAAAACTGTTTTTT
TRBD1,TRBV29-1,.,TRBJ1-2,CSVERTGGRGGYTF,TGCAGCGTTGAGCGGACAGGGGGCCGCGGTGGCTACACCTTC
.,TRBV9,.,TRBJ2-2,CASSVASNTGELFF,TGTGCCAGCAGCGTAGCATCGAACACCGGGGAGCTGTTTTTT
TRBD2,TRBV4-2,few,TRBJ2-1,CASSDVAGDVNEQFF,TGTGCCAGCAGCGATGTAGCGGGAGACGTCAATGAGCAGTTCTTC
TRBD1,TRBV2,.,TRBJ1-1,CASSERQNRGTEAFF,TGTGCCAGCAGTGAACGACAAAACAGGGGCACTGAAGCTTTCTTT
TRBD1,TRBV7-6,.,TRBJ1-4,CASSFSPDRGEKLFF,TGTGCCAGCAGCTTTTCTCCGGACAGGGGAGAAAAACTGTTTTTT
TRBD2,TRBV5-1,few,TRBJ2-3,CASRMGLAESTDTQYF,TGCGCCAGCAGGATGGGACTAGCGGAGAGCACAGATACGCAGTATTTT
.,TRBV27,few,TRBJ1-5,CASSLEISDQPQHF,TGTGCCAGCAGTTTAGAGATTTCAGACCAGCCCCAGCATTTT
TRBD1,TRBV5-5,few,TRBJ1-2,CASSSTGVFGYGYTF,TGTGCCAGCAGCTCAACAGGGGTCTTCGGCTATGGCTACACCTTC
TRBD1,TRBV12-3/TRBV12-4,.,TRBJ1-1,CAIRGGGGSEAFF,TGTGCCATCCGAGGAGGGGGCGGCTCTGAAGCTTTCTTT
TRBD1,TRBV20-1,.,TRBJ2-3,CSAARQGARDTQYF,TGCAGTGCTGCGCGACAGGGGGCTAGAGATACGCAGTATTTT
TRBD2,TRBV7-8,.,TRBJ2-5,CASSPWTSGSEEEETQYF,TGTGCCAGCAGCCCTTGGACTAGCGGGAGTGAGGAAGAAGAGACCCAGTACTTC
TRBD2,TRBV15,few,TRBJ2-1,CATSTLPGLAGDEQFF,TGTGCCACCAGCACACTACCGGGACTAGCGGGAGATGAGCAGTTCTTC
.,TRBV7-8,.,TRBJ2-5,CASSPHRETQYF,TGTGCCAGCAGCCCCCATAGAGAGACCCAGTACTTC
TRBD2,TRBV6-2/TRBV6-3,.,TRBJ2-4,CASRERERAKNIQYF,TGTGCCAGCAGAGAGCGGGAGAGGGCCAAAAACATTCAGTACTTC
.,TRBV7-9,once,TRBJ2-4,CASSLTENIQYF,TGTGCCAGCAGCCTGACAGAAAACATTCAGTACTTC
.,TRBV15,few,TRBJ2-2,CATAGTLSWELFF,TGTGCCACCGCCGGGACCCTATCTTGGGAGCTGTTTTTT
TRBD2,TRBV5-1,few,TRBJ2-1,CASSPRTSGGADYNEQFF,TGCGCCAGCAGCCCCAGGACTAGCGGGGGGGCGGACTACAATGAGCAGTTCTTC
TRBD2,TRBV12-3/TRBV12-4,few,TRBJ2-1,CASSPVGLAGVNEQFF,TGTGCCAGCAGTCCCGTGGGACTAGCGGGAGTCAATGAGCAGTTCTTC
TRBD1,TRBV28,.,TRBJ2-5,CASSFPWDRVETQYF,TGTGCCAGCAGTTTCCCCTGGGACAGGGTCGAGACCCAGTACTTC
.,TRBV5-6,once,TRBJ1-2,CASSFERLYGYTF,TGTGCCAGCAGCTTTGAGCGACTCTATGGCTACACCTTC
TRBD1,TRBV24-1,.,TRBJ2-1,CATSEYRGQGYNEQFF,TGTGCCACCAGTGAATATCGGGGACAGGGGTACAATGAGCAGTTCTTC
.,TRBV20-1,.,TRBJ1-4,CGFGGTTNEKLFF,TGCGGCTTTGGGGGAACAACTAATGAAAAACTGTTTTTT
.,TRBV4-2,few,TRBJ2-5,CASSSRWETQYF,TGTGCCAGCAGCTCACGGTGGGAGACCCAGTACTTC
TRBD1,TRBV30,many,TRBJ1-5,CAWSYRTGLDQPQHF,TGTGCCTGGAGTTATCGGACAGGGTTGGATCAGCCCCAGCATTTT
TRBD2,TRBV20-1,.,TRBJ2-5,CSAGELAGVGQETQYF,TGCAGTGCAGGAGAGCTAGCGGGAGTTGGTCAAGAGACCCAGTACTTC
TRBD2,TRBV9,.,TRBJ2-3,CASSVASGSGGTDTQYF,TGTGCCAGCAGCGTGGCTAGCGGGAGTGGTGGCACAGATACGCAGTATTTT
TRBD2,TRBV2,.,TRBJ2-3,CASSETSGSRDTQYF,TGTGCCAGCAGTGAGACTAGCGGGAGCCGAGATACGCAGTATTTT
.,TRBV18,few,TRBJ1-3,CASSPSGDTGNTIYF,TGTGCCAGCTCACCTTCGGGGGATACTGGAAACACCATATATTTT
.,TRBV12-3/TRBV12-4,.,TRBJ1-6,CASSFVSPGPDNSPLHF,TGTGCCAGCAGTTTTGTTTCTCCGGGACCGGATAATTCACCCCTCCACTTT
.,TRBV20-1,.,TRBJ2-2,CSALGWGQVPGELFF,TGCAGTGCCCTAGGGTGGGGACAAGTCCCCGGGGAGCTGTTTTTT